A single sample gave rise to the 10 T cell receptor beta chains below, sequenced in a study of radiotherapy plus CTLA-4 blockade in lung cancer. Clones were read by immunoSEQ multiplex PCR, and TCRdb kept only the in-frame ones, dropping some. The table shows about 72,000 clones, with approximately 80% occurring only once. Material: peripheral blood, obtained from a patient treated with radiotherapy plus ipilimumab. These receptors were obtained from a human donor with non-small cell lung cancer who had a partial response to radiotherapy plus ipilimumab.

CDR3 bases: TGTGCCAGCATCCAACAGGGAGGGGGAGACACTGAAGCTTTCTTT. It is translated as CASIQQGGGDTEAFF. The gene calls are TRBV2 and TRBJ1-1; D might be TRBD1 (6 bases). CDR3 length: 15 residues. V lost 7 bases and J 3 bases, leaving 18 bases between the germline ends. Germline V lookup: CDR1 SNHLY, CDR2 FYNNEI.

The V and J genes are TRBV29-1 and TRBJ1-3; the D gene is possibly TRBD1 (6 bases). The CDR3 runs to 13 residues. The V gene's germline CDR1 is SQVTM and CDR2 ANQGSEA. V was pared by 5 bases and J by 0 bases, with 8 bases between. CDR3 sequence (DNA): TGCAGCGTTCGGACAGTCTCTGGAAACACCATATATTTT. Translation: CSVRTVSGNTIYF. Complete variable domain (other parts from reference TRBV29-1 and TRBJ1-3): SAVISQKPSRDICQRGTSLTIQCQVDSQVTMMFWYRQQPGQSLTLIATANQGSEATYESGFVIDKFPISRPNLTFSTLTVSNMSPEDSSIYLCSVRTVSGNTIYFGEGSWLTVV.

This clone was found a few times. The chain uses TRBV2 and TRBJ2-7; 9 nucleotides line up with TRBD2. CDR3 length: 17 residues. V lost 5 bases and J lost 0; bases outside the gene matches: 11. CDR1 and CDR2 (germline): SNHLY, FYNNEI. CDR3 sequence: CASSPQAGGRGSYEQYF. The DNA of the CDR3 is TGTGCCAGCAGTCCTCAGGCGGGGGGGCGAGGCTCCTACGAGCAGTACTTC.

Only one count was recorded for this clone. Mismatch with germline at one junction end may stem from a read error. The chain has TRBV28 and TRBJ2-5, with TRBD1 as a possible D gene (6 bases). This CDR3 contains 12 residues. The germline CDR1 and CDR2 sequences are MDHEN and SYDVKM. CDR3 residues: CASTVPGHRLNF. CDR3 DNA: TGTGCCAGCACCGTCCCGGGACATCGCTTGAACTTC. The whole variable domain, remainder taken from reference TRBV28 and TRBJ2-5, is DVKVTQSSRYLVKRTGEKVFLECVQDMDHENMFWYRQDPGLGLRLIYFSYDVKMKEKGDIPEGYSVSREKKERFSLILESASTNQTSMYLCASTVPGHRLNFGPGTRLLVL.

The V call is TRBV6-5, the J call TRBJ1-2; no clear D. V lost 0 bases and J 2 bases, leaving 10 bases between the germline ends. CDR1 and CDR2 (germline): MNHEY, SVGAGI. The CDR3 runs 15 residues. For the CDR3, the DNA is TGTGCCAGCAGTTACTCGAAGGTACAGAACTATGGCTACACCTTC. This codes for CASSYSKVQNYGYTF.

The chain carries TRBV11-3 and TRBJ2-3; 7 nucleotides line up with TRBD1. The V and J ends lost 4 bases and 6 bases, in that order; junction bases with no gene match: 1. The CDR3 runs 12 residues. Germline V gene sequence: CDR1 SGHNT, CDR2 YENEEA. The CDR3 region is CASSSRGDTQYF. The CDR3 region has the DNA TGTGCCAGCAGCTCCAGGGGGGATACGCAGTATTTT.

This clone was found a few times. A junction end diverges from the germline sequence, so it may reflect a read error. The chain links TRBV29-1 to TRBJ2-3; tentative D call: TRBD2 (6 bases). This CDR3 has 12 residues. In germline, CDR1 is SQVTM, CDR2 ANQGSEA. CDR3 residues: CSVIFDGGLQDF. The CDR3 nucleotides are TGCAGCGTTATCTTCGATGGAGGGCTCCAGGATTTT.

V usage is TRBV21-1 and J usage is TRBJ2-5; the table's D call, TRBD2, was not checked against the DNA. TRBV21-1 is a pseudogene locus. The CDR3 spans 21 residues. CDR3 coding DNA: TGTGCCAGCAGCAAAGCAGGACCCGGGACTAGCGGGAGGTGTGTGGGAGAGACCCAGTACTTC. Protein product: CASSKAGPGTSGRCVGETQYF.

The rearrangement links TRBV29-1 to TRBJ2-2, with 9 bases matching TRBD1. J lost 7 bases, V lost 2 bases, and 5 bases had no gene match. Germline CDR1 reads SQVTM; CDR2 reads ANQGSEA. The CDR3 runs to 14 residues. The CDR3 nucleotides read TGCAGCGTTGAACGCGACAGGGGGGGCGGGGAGCTGTTTTTT. Its translation: CSVERDRGGGELFF.

V is TRBV2 and J is TRBJ1-4; maybe TRBD1 (6 bases). This CDR3 has 14 amino acids. Germline V gives CDR1 SNHLY, CDR2 FYNNEI. The germline V and J ends were trimmed by 7 bases and 4 bases, with 13 bases remaining between them. CDR3 sequence reads: CASMGQGINEKLFF. CDR3 coding DNA: TGTGCCAGCATGGGACAAGGGATTAATGAAAAACTGTTTTTT.